Listed here is a single T cell receptor (beta chain). What it recognizes is unknown. The time point: blood 4 weeks post-SBRT, at nephrectomy. Indicated treatment: 15 Gy SBRT to primary tumor, nephrectomy 4 weeks later. Nephrectomy followed 15 Gy stereotactic body radiation by 4 weeks. Germline CDR1 is LGHNA and CDR2 is YSLEER. Between the trimmed V and J ends, which lost 1 base and 8 bases, there was a span of 14 bases. CDR3 length equals 14 residues. Sequencing used immunoSEQ multiplex PCR; TCRdb keeps in-frame clones, though not all of them. The data show 150,000 to 200,000 clones, around 90% seen once. This specimen comes from a study of radiation and T cells in renal cell carcinoma. Findings of the study overall: From baseline, blood top tumor clonotypes peaked at 2 weeks post-radiation. Baseline intratumoral clonotype presence is unknown without pretreatment biopsies.

This specimen consisted of blood, obtained from a patient whose treatment included radiotherapy and nephrectomy. This rearrangement joins TRBV4-3 to TRBJ1-2; unclear D gene. The receptor's source is a woman in her forties or fifties with renal cell carcinoma. The chain's CDR3 is CASSQGRDGFGYTF. In DNA, the CDR3 is TGCGCCAGCAGCCAAGGTCGGGATGGGTTCGGCTACACCTTC.